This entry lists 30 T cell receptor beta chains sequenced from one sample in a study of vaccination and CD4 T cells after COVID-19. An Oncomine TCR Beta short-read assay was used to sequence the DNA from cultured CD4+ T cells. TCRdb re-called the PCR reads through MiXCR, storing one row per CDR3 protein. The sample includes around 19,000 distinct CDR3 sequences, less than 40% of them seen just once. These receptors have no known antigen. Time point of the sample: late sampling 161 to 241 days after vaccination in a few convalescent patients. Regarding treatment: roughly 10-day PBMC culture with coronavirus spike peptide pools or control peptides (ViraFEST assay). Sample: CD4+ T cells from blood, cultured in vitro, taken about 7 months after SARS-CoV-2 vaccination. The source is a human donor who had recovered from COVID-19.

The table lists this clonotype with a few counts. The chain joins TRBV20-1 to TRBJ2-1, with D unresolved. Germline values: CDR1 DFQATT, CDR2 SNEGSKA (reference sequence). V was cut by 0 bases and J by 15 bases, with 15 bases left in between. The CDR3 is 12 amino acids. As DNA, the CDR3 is TGCAGTGCTAGAGATCCCGAAATTGGTCTGTTCTTC. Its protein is CSARDPEIGLFF.

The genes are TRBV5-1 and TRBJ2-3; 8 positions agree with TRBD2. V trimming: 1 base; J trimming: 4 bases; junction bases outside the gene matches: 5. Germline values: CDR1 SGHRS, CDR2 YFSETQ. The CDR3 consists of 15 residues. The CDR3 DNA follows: TGCGCCAGCAGCTTGATTCTAGCGGGCGCAGATACGCAGTATTTT. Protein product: CASSLILAGADTQYF.

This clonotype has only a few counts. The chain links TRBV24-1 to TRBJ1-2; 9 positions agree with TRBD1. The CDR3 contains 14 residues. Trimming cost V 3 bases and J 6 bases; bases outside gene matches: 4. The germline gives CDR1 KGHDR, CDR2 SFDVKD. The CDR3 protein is CATSDPGTGNGYTF. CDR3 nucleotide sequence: TGTGCCACCAGTGATCCCGGGACAGGGAATGGCTACACCTTC.

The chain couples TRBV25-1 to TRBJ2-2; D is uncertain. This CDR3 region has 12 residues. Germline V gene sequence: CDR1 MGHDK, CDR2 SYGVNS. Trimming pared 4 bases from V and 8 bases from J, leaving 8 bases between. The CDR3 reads CASSVAIGELFF. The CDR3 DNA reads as TGTGCCAGCAGTGTAGCCATTGGGGAGCTGTTTTTT.

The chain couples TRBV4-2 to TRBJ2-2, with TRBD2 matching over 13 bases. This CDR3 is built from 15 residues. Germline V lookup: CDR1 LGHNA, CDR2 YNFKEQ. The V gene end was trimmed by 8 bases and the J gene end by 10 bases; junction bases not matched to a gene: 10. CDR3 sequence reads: CASGRLGTSGKELFF. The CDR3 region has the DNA TGTGCCAGCGGCCGCCTGGGGACTAGCGGGAAGGAGCTGTTTTTT.

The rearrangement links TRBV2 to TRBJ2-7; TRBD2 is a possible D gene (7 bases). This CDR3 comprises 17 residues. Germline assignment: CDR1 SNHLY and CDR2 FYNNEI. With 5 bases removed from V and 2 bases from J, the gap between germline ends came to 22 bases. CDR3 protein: CASSLMWGGQTAYEQYF. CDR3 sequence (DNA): TGTGCCAGCAGTCTCATGTGGGGGGGACAAACCGCCTACGAGCAGTACTTC.

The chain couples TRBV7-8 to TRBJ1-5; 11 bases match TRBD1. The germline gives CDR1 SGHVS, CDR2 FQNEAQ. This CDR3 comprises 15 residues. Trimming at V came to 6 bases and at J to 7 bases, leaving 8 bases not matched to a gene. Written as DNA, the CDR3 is TGTGCCAGCAGTCAAGGACAGGGGGCTTTCCAGCCCCAGCATTTT. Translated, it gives CASSQGQGAFQPQHF.

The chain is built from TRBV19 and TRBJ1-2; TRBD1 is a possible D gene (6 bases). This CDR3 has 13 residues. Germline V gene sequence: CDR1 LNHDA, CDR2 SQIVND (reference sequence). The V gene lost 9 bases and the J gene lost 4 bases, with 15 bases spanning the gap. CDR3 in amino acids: CARDQGPCYGYTF. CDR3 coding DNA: TGTGCCAGGGATCAGGGGCCCTGCTATGGCTACACCTTC.

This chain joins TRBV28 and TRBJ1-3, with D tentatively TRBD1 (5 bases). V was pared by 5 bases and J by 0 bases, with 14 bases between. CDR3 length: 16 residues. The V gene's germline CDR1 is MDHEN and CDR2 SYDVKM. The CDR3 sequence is CASSNTKGSSGNTIYF. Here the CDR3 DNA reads TGTGCCAGCAGTAATACGAAGGGGAGCTCTGGAAACACCATATATTTT.

As DNA, the CDR3 is TGTGCCAGCAGCCAATACTCTAGCGGGAGGGATAATGAGCAGTTCTTC. Translation: CASSQYSSGRDNEQFF. This chain uses TRBV5-4 with TRBJ2-1, with TRBD2 identical over 12 bases. Germline assignment: CDR1 SGHNT and CDR2 YYREEE (reference sequence). This CDR3 region has 16 residues. Trimming at V came to 4 bases and at J to 7 bases, leaving 9 bases not matched to a gene.

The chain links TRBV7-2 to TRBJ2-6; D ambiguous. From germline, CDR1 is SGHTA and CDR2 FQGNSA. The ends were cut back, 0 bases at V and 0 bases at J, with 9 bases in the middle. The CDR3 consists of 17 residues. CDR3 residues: CASSLALTYSGANVLTF. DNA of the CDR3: TGTGCCAGCAGCTTAGCCCTGACATACTCTGGGGCCAACGTCCTGACTTTC. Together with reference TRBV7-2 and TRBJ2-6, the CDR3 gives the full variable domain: GAGVSQSPSNKVTEKGKDVELRCDPISGHTALYWYRQSLGQGLEFLIYFQGNSAPDKSGLPSDRFSAERTGGSVSTLTIQRTQQEDSAVYLCASSLALTYSGANVLTFGAGSRLTVL.

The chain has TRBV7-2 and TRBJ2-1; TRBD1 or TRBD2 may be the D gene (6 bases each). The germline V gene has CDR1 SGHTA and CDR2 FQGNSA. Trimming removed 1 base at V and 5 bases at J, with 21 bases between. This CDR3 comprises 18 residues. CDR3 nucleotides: TGTGCCAGCAGCTTAGGGGGTATAGGGGGGACCGCGGACAATGAGCAGTTCTTC. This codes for CASSLGGIGGTADNEQFF.

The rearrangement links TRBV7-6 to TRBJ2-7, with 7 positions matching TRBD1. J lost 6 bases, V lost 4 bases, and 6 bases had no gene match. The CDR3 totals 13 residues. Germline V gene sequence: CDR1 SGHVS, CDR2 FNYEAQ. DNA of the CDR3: TGTGCCAGCAGCTCCTTACAGGGGTCCGAGCAGTACTTC. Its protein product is CASSSLQGSEQYF.

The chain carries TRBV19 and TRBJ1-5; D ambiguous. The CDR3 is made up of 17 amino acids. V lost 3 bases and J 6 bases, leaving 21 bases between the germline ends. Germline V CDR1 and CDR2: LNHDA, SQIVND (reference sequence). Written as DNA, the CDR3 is TGTGCCAGTAGTATTTATGCTGGCAGCAAAGGGAGTCAGCCCCAGCATTTT. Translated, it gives CASSIYAGSKGSQPQHF.

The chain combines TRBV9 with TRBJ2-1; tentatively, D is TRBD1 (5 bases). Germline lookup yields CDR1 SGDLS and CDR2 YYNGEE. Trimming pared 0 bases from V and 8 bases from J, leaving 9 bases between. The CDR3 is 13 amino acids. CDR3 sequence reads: CASSVGQSDEQFF. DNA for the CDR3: TGTGCCAGCAGCGTAGGACAGTCCGATGAGCAGTTCTTC.

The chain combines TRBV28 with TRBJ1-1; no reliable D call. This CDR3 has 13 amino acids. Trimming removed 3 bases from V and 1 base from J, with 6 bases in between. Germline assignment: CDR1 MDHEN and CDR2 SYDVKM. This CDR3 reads CASSFRRNTEAFF. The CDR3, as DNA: TGTGCCAGCAGTTTCCGGAGGAACACTGAAGCTTTCTTT.

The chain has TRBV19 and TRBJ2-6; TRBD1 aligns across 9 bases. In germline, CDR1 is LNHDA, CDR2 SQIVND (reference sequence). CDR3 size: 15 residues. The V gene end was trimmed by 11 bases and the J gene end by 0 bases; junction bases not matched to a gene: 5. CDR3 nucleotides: TGTGCCGCCGGACAGGGGAGCTCTGGGGCCAACGTCCTGACTTTC. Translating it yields CAAGQGSSGANVLTF.

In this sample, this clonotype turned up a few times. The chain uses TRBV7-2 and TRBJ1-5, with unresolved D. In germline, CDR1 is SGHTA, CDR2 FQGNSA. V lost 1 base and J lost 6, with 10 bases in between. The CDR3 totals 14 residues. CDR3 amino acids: CASSLERTTQPQHF. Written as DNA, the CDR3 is TGTGCCAGCAGCTTAGAAAGAACGACTCAGCCCCAGCATTTT.

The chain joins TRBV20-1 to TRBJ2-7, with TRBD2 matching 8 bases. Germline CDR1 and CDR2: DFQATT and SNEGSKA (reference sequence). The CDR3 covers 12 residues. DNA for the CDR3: TGCGCCCAGAGGAGCGGGAGCTACGAGCAGTACTTC. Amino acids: CAQRSGSYEQYF.

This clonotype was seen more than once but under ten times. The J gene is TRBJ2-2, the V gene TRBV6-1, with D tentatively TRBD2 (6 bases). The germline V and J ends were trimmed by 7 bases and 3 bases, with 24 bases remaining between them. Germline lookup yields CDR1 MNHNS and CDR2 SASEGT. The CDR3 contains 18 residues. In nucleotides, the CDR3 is TGTGCCAGCACCGAAGGGGTCGGCGGGATGGGCGACACCGGGGAGCTGTTTTTT. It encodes CASTEGVGGMGDTGELFF.

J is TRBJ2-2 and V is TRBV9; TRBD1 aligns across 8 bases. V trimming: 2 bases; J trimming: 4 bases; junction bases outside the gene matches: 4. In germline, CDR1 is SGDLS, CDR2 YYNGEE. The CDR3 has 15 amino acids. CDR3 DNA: TGTGCCAGCAGCGTCGGGACAGGAAGCACCGGGGAGCTGTTTTTT. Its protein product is CASSVGTGSTGELFF.

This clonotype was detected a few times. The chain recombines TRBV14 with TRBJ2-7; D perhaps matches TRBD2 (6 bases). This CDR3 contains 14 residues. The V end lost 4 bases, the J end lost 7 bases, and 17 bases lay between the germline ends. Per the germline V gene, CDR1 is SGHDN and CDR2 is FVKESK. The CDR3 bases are TGTGCCAGCAGCCGCGGGACGGAAAGTCTGGAGCAGTACTTC. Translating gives CASSRGTESLEQYF.

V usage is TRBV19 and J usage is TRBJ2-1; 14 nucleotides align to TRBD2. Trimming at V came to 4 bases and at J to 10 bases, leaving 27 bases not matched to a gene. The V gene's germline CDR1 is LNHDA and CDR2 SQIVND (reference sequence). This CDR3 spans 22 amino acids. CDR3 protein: CASSTRDRGLAGAPGVGYEQFF. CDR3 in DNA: TGTGCCAGTAGTACCCGGGACAGGGGACTAGCGGGAGCCCCTGGGGTAGGGTACGAGCAGTTCTTC.

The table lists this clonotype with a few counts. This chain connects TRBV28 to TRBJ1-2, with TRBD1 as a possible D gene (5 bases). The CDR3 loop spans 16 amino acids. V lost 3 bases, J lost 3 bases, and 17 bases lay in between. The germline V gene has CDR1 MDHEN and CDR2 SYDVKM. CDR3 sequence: CASSFPRGERDYGYTF. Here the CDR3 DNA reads TGTGCCAGCAGTTTCCCCCGGGGGGAGAGGGACTATGGCTACACCTTC.

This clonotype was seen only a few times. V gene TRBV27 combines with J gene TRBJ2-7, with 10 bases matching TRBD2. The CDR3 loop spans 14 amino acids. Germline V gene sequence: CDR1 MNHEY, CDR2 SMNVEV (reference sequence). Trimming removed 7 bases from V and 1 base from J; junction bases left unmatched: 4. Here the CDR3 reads CASTRTSGSYEQYF. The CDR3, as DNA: TGTGCCAGCACCCGGACTAGCGGTTCCTACGAGCAGTACTTC.

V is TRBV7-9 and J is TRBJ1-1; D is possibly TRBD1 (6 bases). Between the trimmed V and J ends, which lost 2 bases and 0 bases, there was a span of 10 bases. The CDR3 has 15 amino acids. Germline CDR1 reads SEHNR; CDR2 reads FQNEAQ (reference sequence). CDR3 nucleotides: TGTGCCAGCAGCTTAATGGGACACTTGAACACTGAAGCTTTCTTT. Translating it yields CASSLMGHLNTEAFF.

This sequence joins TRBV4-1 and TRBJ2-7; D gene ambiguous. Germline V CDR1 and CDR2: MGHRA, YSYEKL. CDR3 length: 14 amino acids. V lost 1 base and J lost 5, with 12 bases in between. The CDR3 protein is CASSQVQSGHEQYF. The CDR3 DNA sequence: TGCGCCAGCAGCCAAGTCCAATCTGGCCACGAGCAGTACTTC.

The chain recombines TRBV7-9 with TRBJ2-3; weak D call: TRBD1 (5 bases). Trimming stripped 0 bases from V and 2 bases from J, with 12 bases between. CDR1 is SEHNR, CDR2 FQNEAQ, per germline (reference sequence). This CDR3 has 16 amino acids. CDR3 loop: CASSLAWSRDTDTQYF. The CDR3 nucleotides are TGTGCCAGCAGCTTAGCGTGGTCCAGGGACACAGATACGCAGTATTTT.

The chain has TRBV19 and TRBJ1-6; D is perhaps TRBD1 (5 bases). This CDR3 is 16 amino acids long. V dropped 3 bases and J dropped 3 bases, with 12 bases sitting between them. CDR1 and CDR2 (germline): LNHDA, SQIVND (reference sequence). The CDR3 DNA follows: TGTGCCAGTAGTATTCTGGACACCAGCTATAATTCACCCCTCCACTTT. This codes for CASSILDTSYNSPLHF. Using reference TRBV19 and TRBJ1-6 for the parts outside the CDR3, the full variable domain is DGGITQSPKYLFRKEGQNVTLSCEQNLNHDAMYWYRQDPGQGLRLIYYSQIVNDFQKGDIAEGYSVSREKKESFPLTVTSAQKNPTAFYLCASSILDTSYNSPLHFGNGTRLTVT.

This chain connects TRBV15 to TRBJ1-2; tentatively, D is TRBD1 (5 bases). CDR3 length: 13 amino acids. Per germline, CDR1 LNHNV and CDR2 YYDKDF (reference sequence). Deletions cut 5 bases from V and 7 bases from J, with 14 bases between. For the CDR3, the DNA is TGTGCCACCAGCCCTCGGGGGGAAGTTGGCTACACCTTC. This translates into CATSPRGEVGYTF.